A selection of T cell receptor beta chains follows, all from one sample in a study of blood T cell repertoires in COVID-19. The table came from immunoSEQ multiplex PCR; TCRdb's copy has only in-frame clones and leaves some out. The sample consists of around 220,000 clones, around 87% of them appearing once. The sequenced material came from peripheral blood. These receptors all stem from a woman aged 45-65 years with COVID-19, enrolled during active disease. CDR3s include the opening cysteine and the closing phenylalanine or tryptophan. D genes are given only for firm matches. Rows give clone size only sometimes, using once, few, many, or a class for an expanded clone.

v_call	j_call	d_call	clone_size	cdr3_nt	cdr3_aa
TRBV21-1	TRBJ1-2	-	-	TGTGCCAGCACCGGAGGACCCAACTATGGCTACACCTTC	CASTGGPNYGYTF
TRBV5-8	TRBJ1-1	-	-	TGTGCCAGCAGTACCCGGGGAGTTTCAACCGATGAAGCTTTCTTT	CASSTRGVSTDEAFF
TRBV4-2	TRBJ2-2	-	-	TGTGCCAGCAGCCAAGGGGGCCCAGACGGTCCCGGGGAGCTGTTTTTT	CASSQGGPDGPGELFF
TRBV5-1	TRBJ1-4	-	-	TGCGCCAGCAGCTGGGTGGGCAGGGATGGAGAAAAACTGTTTTTT	CASSWVGRDGEKLFF
TRBV6-5	TRBJ2-2	TRBD1	few	TGTGCCACCCGACAGGGGCCCGGGGAGCTGTTTTTT	CATRQGPGELFF
TRBV19	TRBJ2-7	TRBD2	-	TGTGCCAGTACCCCCGGGGGGACGGAAACCTACGAGCAGTACTTC	CASTPGGTETYEQYF
TRBV6-6	TRBJ1-6	TRBD1	-	TGTGCCAGCAGTTACTCAAGGGGGCGCGGTTCACCCCTCCACTTT	CASSYSRGRGSPLHF
TRBV19	TRBJ1-1	-	few	TGTGCCACCGAAACAAGTCGGGGTACTGAAGCTTTCTTT	CATETSRGTEAFF
TRBV9	TRBJ1-2	-	once	TGTGCCAGCAGCGTCACAGTTAACTATGGCTACACCTTC	CASSVTVNYGYTF
TRBV7-2	TRBJ1-5	TRBD1	-	TGTGCCAGCAGCCGGGACAGGGGTAATCAGCCCCAGCATTTT	CASSRDRGNQPQHF
TRBV5-1	TRBJ2-1	-	few	TGCGCCAGCAGCTTGGGAGGGTCGGAATACAATGAGCAGTTCTTC	CASSLGGSEYNEQFF
TRBV27	TRBJ2-4	TRBD1	few	TGTGCCAGCAGTCCCGGACAGGTGGGGGTTCAGTACTTC	CASSPGQVGVQYF
TRBV7-9	TRBJ2-7	-	-	TGTGCCAGCAGCTTAGTAGCCAGCACCCACGAGCAGTACTTC	CASSLVASTHEQYF
TRBV19	TRBJ1-3	-	-	TGTGCCAGTAGTTCTGGGCCAAGATCTGGAAACACCATATATTTT	CASSSGPRSGNTIYF
TRBV10-3	TRBJ1-6	TRBD1	-	TGTGCCATCAGGGACAGGGAATTATTGTCACCCCTCCACTTT	CAIRDRELLSPLHF
TRBV27	TRBJ1-3	-	-	TGTGCCAGCAGTTCACTAGGGGGGGTCTCTGGAAACACCATATATTTT	CASSSLGGVSGNTIYF
TRBV24-1	TRBJ2-7	TRBD1	-	TGTGCCACCAGTGATTCGGGACAGGGGGCGCTTGGTCCAGTCGACGAGCAGTACTTC	CATSDSGQGALGPVDEQYF
TRBV19	TRBJ1-1	-	-	TGTGCCAGTAGCCAGACAGGGAACACTGAAGCTTTCTTT	CASSQTGNTEAFF
TRBV3-1/TRBV3-2	TRBJ2-7	TRBD2	-	TGTGCCAGCAGCCAGACTAGCGGGGGGGTAAACGAGCAGTACTTC	CASSQTSGGVNEQYF
TRBV6-6	TRBJ2-3	TRBD1	-	TGTGCCAGCTCAGGACAGGGGGCCCAAGATACGCAGTATTTT	CASSGQGAQDTQYF
TRBV3-1/TRBV3-2	TRBJ2-1	TRBD2	once	TGTGCCAGCAGCGCGAACCGGGGGGGCCTTCTTAGGCATGAGCAGTTCTTC	CASSANRGGLLRHEQFF
TRBV29-1	TRBJ2-5	TRBD1	-	TGCAGCGTCGACAGGGGAGGAGAGACCCAGTACTTC	CSVDRGGETQYF
TRBV4-1	TRBJ1-1	TRBD1	-	TGCGCCAGCAGCCAAGAGCGGAACGGTGCAGGACAGGGAATGAACACTGAAGCTTTCTTT	CASSQERNGAGQGMNTEAFF
TRBV10-3	TRBJ1-1	-	once	TGTGCCATCAGTGAGTCGAGGATCATGAACACTGAAGCTTTCTTT	CAISESRIMNTEAFF
TRBV3-1/TRBV3-2	TRBJ1-2	TRBD1	-	TGTGCCAGCAGCAAGGGACAGGGACGGTCGGATTACTATGGCTACACCTTC	CASSKGQGRSDYYGYTF
TRBV20-1	TRBJ2-1	TRBD1	-	TGCAGTGCTAGTAGGGACAGCTACAATGAGCAGTTCTTC	CSASRDSYNEQFF
TRBV14	TRBJ2-1	TRBD1	-	TGTGCCAGCAGCCAGACAGGGCCGGTAGGTGAGCAGTTCTTC	CASSQTGPVGEQFF
TRBV11-3	TRBJ2-1	-	-	TGTGCCAGCAGCTTAAAGGGGCAAAGCTCCTACAATGAGCAGTTCTTC	CASSLKGQSSYNEQFF
TRBV19	TRBJ2-3	TRBD2	-	TGTGCCAGTAGTATCTCGGGACTAGCATTAGATACGCAGTATTTT	CASSISGLALDTQYF
TRBV19	TRBJ1-1	-	-	TGTGCCAGTAGTATCGTAGGGGTCGCTGAAGCTTTCTTT	CASSIVGVAEAFF
TRBV6-4	TRBJ2-7	-	-	TGTGCCAGCAGTGCCTTCGCGTCTTCATCCTACGAGCAGTACTTC	CASSAFASSSYEQYF
TRBV5-1	TRBJ2-3	-	-	TGCGCCAGCAAGGGTTCCCCCAGGGCAGATACGCAGTATTTT	CASKGSPRADTQYF
TRBV30	TRBJ2-1	TRBD2	-	TGTGCCTGGACCCCTGGCGGGGGGTTCTACAATGAGCAGTTCTTC	CAWTPGGGFYNEQFF